Below are 16 T cell receptor beta chains sequenced from a single sample in a study of cytomegalovirus exposure and HLA in healthy donors. The study ran its PCR with 60 Vbeta and 13 Jbeta primers. Produced via immunoSEQ multiplex PCR; TCRdb's table is partial and in-frame only. The sample includes about 160,000 clones, around three quarters of them seen just once. Sequencing input: PBMCs. These receptors were collected from a middle-aged woman in good health and CMV-seronegative.

The J gene is TRBJ1-1, the V gene TRBV2; possible D gene TRBD1, 6 bases. The CDR3 runs to 12 residues. V lost 6 bases and J lost 3, with 8 bases in between. Germline loops: CDR1 SNHLY, CDR2 FYNNEI. CDR3 amino acids: CASSRTDTEAFF. As DNA, the CDR3 is TGTGCCAGCAGCAGGACAGACACTGAAGCTTTCTTT.

The gene calls are TRBV7-9 and TRBJ1-2, with D perhaps matching TRBD1 (5 bases). V was pared by 1 base and J by 8 bases, with 11 bases between. There are 13 residues in the CDR3. Germline-derived CDR1 and CDR2 are SEHNR and FQNEAQ (reference sequence). The CDR3 DNA sequence: TGTGCCAGCAGCTTAGTAAGGGGCGGAGGCTACACCTTC. This translates into CASSLVRGGGYTF. Filled out from reference TRBV7-9 and TRBJ1-2, the complete variable domain reads DTGVSQNPRHKITKRGQNVTFRCDPISEHNRLYWYRQTLGQGPEFLTYFQNEAQLEKSRLLSDRFSAERPKGSFSTLEIQRTEQGDSAMYLCASSLVRGGGYTFGSGTRLTVV.

This chain joins TRBV5-4 and TRBJ2-5; TRBD2 is a possible D gene (6 bases). Per the germline V gene, CDR1 is SGHNT and CDR2 is YYREEE (reference sequence). V shed 3 bases and J shed 2 bases, with 14 bases lying between them. CDR3 size: 15 residues. The chain's CDR3 is CASSWKKEGQETQYF. In DNA, the CDR3 is TGTGCCAGCAGCTGGAAAAAGGAGGGTCAAGAGACCCAGTACTTC.

The chain has TRBV6-4 and TRBJ2-3, with 9 bases lining up with TRBD1. Germline CDR1 and CDR2: MRHNA and SNTAGT. The J segment lost 6 bases and the V segment lost 3 bases, leaving 22 bases of the junction unmatched. This CDR3 has 20 residues. DNA for the CDR3: TGTGCCAGCAGTGAAGGAATGTGGTTCCGACAGGGGGTTCCCCTGGATACGCAGTATTTT. Translated: CASSEGMWFRQGVPLDTQYF.

This chain links TRBV1 with TRBJ1-4; TRBD1, the table's D call, was not compared with the DNA. TRBV1 is annotated as a pseudogene. CDR3 length equals 14 residues. CDR3 residues: CTSRPGQLNEKLFF. DNA for the CDR3: TGCACCAGTAGACCGGGACAGCTTAATGAAAAACTGTTTTTT.

The chain combines TRBV14 with TRBJ2-3; 7 nucleotides match TRBD1. The junction had 5 bases not matched to a gene; V was cut back by 1 base and J by 1 base. The CDR3 loop spans 16 amino acids. In germline, CDR1 is SGHDN, CDR2 FVKESK. This CDR3 is CASSQGLGTGTDTQYF. In DNA, the CDR3 is TGTGCCAGCAGCCAAGGGCTCGGGACAGGCACAGATACGCAGTATTTT.

The chain links TRBV5-1 to TRBJ2-3; 8 bases are a match to TRBD1. CDR1 is SGHRS and CDR2 is YFSETQ in the germline V gene. CDR3 length equals 14 residues. J was trimmed by 1 base and V by 4 bases; bases with no gene match: 2. The CDR3 region is CASSQQGGTDTQYF. In DNA, the CDR3 is TGCGCCAGCAGCCAACAGGGGGGCACAGATACGCAGTATTTT.

The table lists this clone with a count of one. V is TRBV6-5 and J is TRBJ2-7; D is perhaps TRBD2 (6 bases). Trimming pared 6 bases from V and 0 bases from J, leaving 15 bases between. Germline values: CDR1 MNHEY, CDR2 SVGAGI. The CDR3 sequence is 15 residues long. The CDR3 nucleotides read TGTGCCAGCAGACCAGGGTACGGGAGCTCCTACGAGCAGTACTTC. Protein sequence: CASRPGYGSSYEQYF.

V gene TRBV5-5 combines with J gene TRBJ2-1; D gene uncertain. Germline CDR1 is SGHKS and CDR2 is YYEKEE (reference sequence). The CDR3 contains 16 residues. The V gene lost 1 base and the J gene lost 0 bases, with 11 bases spanning the gap. The CDR3 bases are TGTGCCAGCAGCTTGTCAGCGCTGAGCTCCTACAATGAGCAGTTCTTC. This gives the protein CASSLSALSSYNEQFF.

The chain links TRBV5-6 to TRBJ2-5, with 8 bases lining up with TRBD2. After removal of 2 bases from V and 2 bases from J, the junction contained 5 bases not matched to a gene. Germline V CDR1 and CDR2: SGHDT, YYEEEE. This CDR3 has 15 residues. The chain's CDR3 is CASSFAAGGQETQYF. The CDR3 coding sequence is TGTGCCAGCAGCTTTGCGGCGGGGGGACAAGAGACCCAGTACTTC.

This CDR3 is CASSDNLGTDTQYF. The DNA of the CDR3 is TGTGCCAGCAGCGATAACCTAGGCACAGATACGCAGTATTTT. The chain couples TRBV5-6 to TRBJ2-3, with D hard to call. With 4 bases removed from V and 1 base from J, the gap between germline ends came to 10 bases. Germline CDR1 and CDR2: SGHDT and YYEEEE. The CDR3 consists of 14 residues.

The rearrangement uses TRBV19 and TRBJ1-5; D may be TRBD1 (6 bases). Germline CDR1 and CDR2: LNHDA and SQIVND (reference sequence). V was shortened by 5 bases and J by 0 bases, with 14 bases between the two germline ends. The CDR3 is 16 residues long. The CDR3 loop is CASSLTGGRSNQPQHF. For the CDR3, the DNA is TGTGCCAGTAGTCTTACGGGGGGCCGTAGCAATCAGCCCCAGCATTTT.

This chain links TRBV5-1 with TRBJ1-1, with 8 bases lining up with TRBD1. Trimming took 6 bases from V and 1 from J; bases not matched to a gene: 8. The CDR3 is 15 residues long. Germline CDR1 and CDR2: SGHRS and YFSETQ. CDR3 DNA: TGCGCCAGCACAGGGGGCTCTTCGGGGAACACTGAAGCTTTCTTT. It is translated as CASTGGSSGNTEAFF.

The chain employs TRBV7-3 and TRBJ2-7; 11 positions match TRBD2. Germline assignment: CDR1 SGHTA and CDR2 FQGTGA. With 3 bases clipped from V and 0 bases from J, the junction kept 4 bases outside the gene matches. This CDR3 spans 16 amino acids. CDR3 protein: CASSFRGLAGSYEQYF. The DNA of the CDR3 is TGTGCCAGCAGCTTCCGCGGACTAGCGGGCTCCTACGAGCAGTACTTC.

The rearrangement joins TRBV5-1 to TRBJ1-4, with D perhaps TRBD1 (6 bases). The V end was cut by 0 bases, the J end by 0 bases, with 15 bases between. The CDR3 spans 18 residues. Looked up from germline, CDR1 is SGHRS and CDR2 is YFSETQ. DNA of the CDR3: TGCGCCAGCAGCTTGGCCGGGACACTCGTTGCAACTAATGAAAAACTGTTTTTT. Residues: CASSLAGTLVATNEKLFF.

The chain carries TRBV6-5 and TRBJ1-5, with a possible D match to TRBD1 (6 bases). The V and J ends lost 8 bases and 7 bases respectively, with 18 bases between them. The germline gives CDR1 MNHEY, CDR2 SVGAGI. The CDR3 loop spans 14 amino acids. DNA of the CDR3: TGTGCCAGCGGGGGCAGGGGAGAAAGGCAGCCCCAGCATTTT. Its translation: CASGGRGERQPQHF.